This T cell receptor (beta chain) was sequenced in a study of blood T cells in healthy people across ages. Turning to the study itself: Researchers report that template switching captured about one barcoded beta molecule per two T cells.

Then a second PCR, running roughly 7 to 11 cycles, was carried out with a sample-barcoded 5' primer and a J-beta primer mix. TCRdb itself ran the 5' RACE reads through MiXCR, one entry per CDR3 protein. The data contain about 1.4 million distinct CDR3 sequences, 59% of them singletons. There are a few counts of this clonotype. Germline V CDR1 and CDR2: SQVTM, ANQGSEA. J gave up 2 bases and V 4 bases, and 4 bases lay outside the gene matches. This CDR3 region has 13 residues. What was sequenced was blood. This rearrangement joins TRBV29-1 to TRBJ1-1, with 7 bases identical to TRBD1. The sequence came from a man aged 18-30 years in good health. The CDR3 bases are TGCAGCGTTGTCCAGGGGGGCAACACTGAAGCTTTCTTT. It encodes CSVVQGGNTEAFF.